The clone carrying this TCR beta chain has more than one count but fewer than ten. Its target is not known. TCRdb processed the RT-PCR reads anew with MiXCR; each CDR3 protein has one entry. Here the sample spans 650,000 to 850,000 distinct CDR3 sequences, about 14% being singletons. The CDR3 loop spans 14 amino acids. Trimming took off 5 bases at V and 1 base at J, with 11 bases between the two ends. Germline assignment: CDR1 MNHEY and CDR2 SMNVEV (reference sequence). The data were taken from a study of response to subunit inactivated influenza vaccine. Whole-study findings and limits: It was the authors' suggestion that each seasonal influenza vaccination recruits few new T cells.

The sequencing used PBMCs from blood, collected 14 days before vaccination. The origin of this receptor is a middle-aged man who received an inactivated influenza vaccine. V is TRBV27 and J is TRBJ1-2; unclear D gene. The CDR3 sequence is CASSPRAINYGYTF. The CDR3 coding sequence is TGTGCCAGCAGTCCCCGGGCCATTAACTATGGCTACACCTTC.